This TCR beta chain was captured by sequencing in a study of cytomegalovirus exposure and HLA in healthy donors. The study ran its PCR with 60 Vbeta and 13 Jbeta primers. The protocol was immunoSEQ multiplex PCR, while the TCRdb copy is restricted to in-frame clones and leaves out a portion. The sample comprises 150,000 or so clones, 70% to 80% of which are singletons, and roughly 1.5% rests with the top ten. Input material: PBMCs. The TCR comes from a female donor in good health and CMV-seronegative.

In nucleotides, the CDR3 is TGTGCCAGCAGCGTAGACGCGGGTCAGCACGGGGAGCTGTTTTTT. Translated, it gives CASSVDAGQHGELFF. This chain links TRBV9 with TRBJ2-2, with a weak D call TRBD2 (5 bases). Trimming took off 0 bases at V and 7 bases at J, with 13 bases between the two ends. CDR1 and CDR2 (germline): SGDLS, YYNGEE. There are 15 residues in the CDR3.